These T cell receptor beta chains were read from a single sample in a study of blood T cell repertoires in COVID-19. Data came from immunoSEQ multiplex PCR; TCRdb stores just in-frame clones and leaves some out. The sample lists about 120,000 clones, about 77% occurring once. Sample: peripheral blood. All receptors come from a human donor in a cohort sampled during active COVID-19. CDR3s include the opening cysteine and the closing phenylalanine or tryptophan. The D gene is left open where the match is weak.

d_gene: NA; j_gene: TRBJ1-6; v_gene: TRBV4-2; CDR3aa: CASSQTRMGGALHF
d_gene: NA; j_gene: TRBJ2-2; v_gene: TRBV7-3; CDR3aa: CASSLLGQTVTGELFF
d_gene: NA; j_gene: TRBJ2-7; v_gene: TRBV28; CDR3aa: CASSYSPDLLRSYEQYF
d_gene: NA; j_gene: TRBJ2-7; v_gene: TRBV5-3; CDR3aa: CARSLLRVSYEQYF
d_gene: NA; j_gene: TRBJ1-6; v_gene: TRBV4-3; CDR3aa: CASSQNRETNSPLHF
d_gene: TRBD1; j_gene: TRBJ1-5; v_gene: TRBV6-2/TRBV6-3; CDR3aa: CASSRGQGDQPQHF
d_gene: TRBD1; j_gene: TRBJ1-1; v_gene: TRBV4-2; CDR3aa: CASSLSNRGQRNTEAFF
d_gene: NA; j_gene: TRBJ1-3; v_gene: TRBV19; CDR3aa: CASAASAISGNTIYF
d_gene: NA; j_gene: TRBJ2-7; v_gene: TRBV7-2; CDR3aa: CASSLGSTSSYEQYF
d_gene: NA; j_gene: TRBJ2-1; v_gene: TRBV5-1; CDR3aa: CASSLSIEDEQFF
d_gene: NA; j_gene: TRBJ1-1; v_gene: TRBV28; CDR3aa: CASSPYARGTEAFF
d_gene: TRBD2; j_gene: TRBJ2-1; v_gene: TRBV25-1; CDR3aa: CASSGALLAGGEQFF
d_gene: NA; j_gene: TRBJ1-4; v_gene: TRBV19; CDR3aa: CASSILKITGQNEKLFF
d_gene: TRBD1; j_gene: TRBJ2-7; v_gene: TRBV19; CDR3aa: CASSVLPGGYEQYF
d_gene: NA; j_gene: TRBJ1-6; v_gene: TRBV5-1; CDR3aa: CASSLSSLSNSPLHF
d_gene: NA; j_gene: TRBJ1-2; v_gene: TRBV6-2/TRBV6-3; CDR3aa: CASSHPDGGVVVRGYTF
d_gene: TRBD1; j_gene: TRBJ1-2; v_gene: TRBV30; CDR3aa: CAWERTGGGGYTF
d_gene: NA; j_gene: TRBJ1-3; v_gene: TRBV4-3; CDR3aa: CASSRGAGNSGNTIYF
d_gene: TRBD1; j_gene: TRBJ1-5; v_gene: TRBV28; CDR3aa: CASSSFKGAEQPQHF
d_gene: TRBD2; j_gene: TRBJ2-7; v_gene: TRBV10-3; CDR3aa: CAGGDGQQQYF
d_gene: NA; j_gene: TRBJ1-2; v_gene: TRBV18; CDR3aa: CASSKEDYGYTF
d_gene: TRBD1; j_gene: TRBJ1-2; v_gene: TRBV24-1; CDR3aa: CATSDSGTGWVYGYTF
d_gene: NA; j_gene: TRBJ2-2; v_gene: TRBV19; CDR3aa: CASEGSTGELFF
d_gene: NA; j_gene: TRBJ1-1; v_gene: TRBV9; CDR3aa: CASSPMRVGNTEAFF
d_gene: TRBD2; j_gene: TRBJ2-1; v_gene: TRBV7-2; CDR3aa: CASSRGTSGRNEQFF
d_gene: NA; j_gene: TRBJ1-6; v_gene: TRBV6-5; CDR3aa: CASSYSNRINSPLHF
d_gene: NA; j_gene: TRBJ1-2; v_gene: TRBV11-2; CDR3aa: CASSLLELGGYTF
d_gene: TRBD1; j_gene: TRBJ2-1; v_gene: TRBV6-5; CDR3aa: CASSYSGQRLHNEQFF
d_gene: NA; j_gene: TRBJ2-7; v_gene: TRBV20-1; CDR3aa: CSARAQYEQYF
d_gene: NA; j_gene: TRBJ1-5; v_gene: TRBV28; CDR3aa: CASSPINQPQHF
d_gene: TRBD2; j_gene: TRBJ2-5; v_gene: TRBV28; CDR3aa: CASSTRRGTSGGRPQETQYF
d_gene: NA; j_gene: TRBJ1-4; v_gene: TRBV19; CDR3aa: CASSMGQGLEKLFF
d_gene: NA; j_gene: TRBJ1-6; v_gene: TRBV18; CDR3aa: CASSPLRGRNSPLHF
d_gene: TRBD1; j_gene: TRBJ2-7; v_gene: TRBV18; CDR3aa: CASSPENRGEQYF
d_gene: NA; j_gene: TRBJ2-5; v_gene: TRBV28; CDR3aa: CASSFSGQETQYF
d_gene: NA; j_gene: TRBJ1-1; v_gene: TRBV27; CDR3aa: CASSLYRNTEAFF
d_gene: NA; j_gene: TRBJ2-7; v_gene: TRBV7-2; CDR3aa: CASSLRLALGEQYF
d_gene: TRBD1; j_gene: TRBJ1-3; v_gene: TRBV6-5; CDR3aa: CASREGAAGNTIYF
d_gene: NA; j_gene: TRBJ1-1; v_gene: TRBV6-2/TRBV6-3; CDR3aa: CASSYAADAFF
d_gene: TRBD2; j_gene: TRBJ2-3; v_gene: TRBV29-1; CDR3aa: CSVERLAGATDTQYF
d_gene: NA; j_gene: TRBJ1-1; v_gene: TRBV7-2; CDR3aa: CASSLESTGPEAFF